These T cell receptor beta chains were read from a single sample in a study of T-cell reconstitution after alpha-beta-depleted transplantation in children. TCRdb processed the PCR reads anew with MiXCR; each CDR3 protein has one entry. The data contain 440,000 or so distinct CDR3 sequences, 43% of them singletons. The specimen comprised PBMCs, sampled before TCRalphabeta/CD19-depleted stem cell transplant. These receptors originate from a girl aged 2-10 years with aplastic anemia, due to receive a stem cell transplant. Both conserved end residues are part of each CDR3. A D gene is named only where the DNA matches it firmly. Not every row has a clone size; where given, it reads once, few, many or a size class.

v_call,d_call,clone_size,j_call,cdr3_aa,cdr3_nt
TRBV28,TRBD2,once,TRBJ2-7,CASSNSGMPYEQYF,TGTGCCAGTAGTAATAGCGGGATGCCTTACGAGCAGTACTTC
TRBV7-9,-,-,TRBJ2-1,CASSPGNSGENNEQFF,TGTGCCAGCAGCCCGGGTAATTCGGGCGAGAACAATGAGCAGTTCTTC
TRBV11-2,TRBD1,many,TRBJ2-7,CASSLEQGGPYEQYF,TGTGCCAGCAGCTTAGAACAGGGGGGTCCCTACGAGCAGTACTTC
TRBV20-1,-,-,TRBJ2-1,CSASAGLNNEQFF,TGCAGTGCTAGTGCGGGATTAAACAATGAGCAGTTCTTC
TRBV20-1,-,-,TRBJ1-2,CSAPNDNYGYTF,TGCAGTGCCCCGAACGATAATTATGGCTACACCTTC
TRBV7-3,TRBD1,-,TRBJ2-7,CASSPRGPAREQYF,TGTGCCAGCAGTCCAAGGGGGCCCGCTAGGGAGCAGTACTTC
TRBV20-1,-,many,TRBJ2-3,CSALGDSTDTQYF,TGCAGTGCTTTGGGGGACTCCACAGATACGCAGTATTTT
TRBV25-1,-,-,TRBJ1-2,CASSEWASDGYTF,TGTGCCAGCAGTGAATGGGCGAGCGATGGCTACACCTTC
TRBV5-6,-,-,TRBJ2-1,CASSLQGWQFF,TGTGCCAGCAGCTTACAGGGTTGGCAGTTCTTC
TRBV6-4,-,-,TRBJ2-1,CASSDLAGSYNEQFF,TGTGCCAGCAGTGACCTTGCGGGATCTTACAATGAGCAGTTCTTC
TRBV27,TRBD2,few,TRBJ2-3,CASSSPGLLTDTQYF,TGTGCCAGCAGTTCCCCGGGACTACTCACAGATACGCAGTATTTT
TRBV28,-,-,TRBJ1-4,CASSTGQANEKLFF,TGTGCCAGCAGTACAGGGCAAGCTAATGAAAAACTGTTTTTT
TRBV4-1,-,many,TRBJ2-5,CASSRFQGLETQYF,TGCGCCAGCAGCCGTTTTCAGGGCTTAGAGACCCAGTACTTC
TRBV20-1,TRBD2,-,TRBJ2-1,CSAKLAGGPYEFF,TGCAGTGCTAAGCTAGCGGGAGGGCCCTATGAGTTCTTC
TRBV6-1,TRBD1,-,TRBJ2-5,CASSPQTGGSPLRGTQYF,TGTGCCAGCAGTCCACAAACAGGGGGTTCTCCCCTAAGAGGGACACAGTACTTC
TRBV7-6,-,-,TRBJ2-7,CASSLRVGLQYF,TGTGCCAGCAGCTTAAGAGTGGGGTTGCAGTACTTC